Listed below are T cell receptor beta chains from one sample, sequenced in a study of T cells expressing NK-cell markers. TCRdb reprocessed the 5' RACE reads and keeps a single row for each CDR3 protein, giving no DNA. Reported are 300,000 or so distinct CDR3 sequences; the ten largest clones contain around 4.2%. The material sequenced was blood T cells: a sorted CD56 or NKG2C T cell subset, CD4+ or CD8+ T cells, or bulk PBMC T cells (not recorded which). Receptors were obtained from a woman aged 18 to 75 in good health. Both conserved end residues are part of each CDR3. Fields, in order: J gene, V gene, CDR3 protein.

J: TRBJ2-1
V: TRBV7-2
CDR3: CASSLAGVSYNEQFF

J: TRBJ2-5
V: TRBV21-1
CDR3: CASSKALWRGSGETQYF

J: TRBJ2-3
V: TRBV5-6
CDR3: CASSLTEGDTQYF

J: TRBJ1-2
V: TRBV7-9
CDR3: CASSLLGSIYGYTF

J: TRBJ2-7
V: TRBV9
CDR3: CASSVGGSYEQYF

J: TRBJ1-6
V: TRBV7-2
CDR3: CASSLGQGGNSPLHF

J: TRBJ1-2
V: TRBV7-2
CDR3: CASTSAGGYGYTF

J: TRBJ2-7
V: TRBV28
CDR3: CASSPLRTVYEQYF

J: TRBJ2-1
V: TRBV7-3
CDR3: CASSLRGGWNEQFF

J: TRBJ2-1
V: TRBV7-9
CDR3: CASSLRTSGGYNEQFF

J: TRBJ1-1
V: TRBV29-1
CDR3: CSVDGYGAGSTEAFF

J: TRBJ2-1
V: TRBV4-3
CDR3: CASSHSRTTYNEQFF

J: TRBJ2-3
V: TRBV12-3/TRBV12-4
CDR3: CASTPDLDTQYF

J: TRBJ1-1
V: TRBV15
CDR3: CATSRGIGGTEAFF

J: TRBJ2-5
V: TRBV7-3
CDR3: CASSSLGVQETQYF

J: TRBJ2-1
V: TRBV4-3
CDR3: CASSLNRGSYNEQFF

J: TRBJ2-3
V: TRBV7-8
CDR3: CASSLAPSGGTDTQYF

J: TRBJ2-2
V: TRBV5-1
CDR3: CASSLVLAEAGGELFF

J: TRBJ2-1
V: TRBV2
CDR3: CASNHFSQGNEQFF

J: TRBJ2-1
V: TRBV7-2
CDR3: CASSLIRANEQFF

J: TRBJ2-3
V: TRBV4-1
CDR3: CASSQDPRGSTDTQYF

J: TRBJ1-6
V: TRBV3-1
CDR3: CASSPNRDMGSPLHF

J: TRBJ1-6
V: TRBV20-1
CDR3: CSARIGGRVNSPLHF

J: TRBJ2-4
V: TRBV27
CDR3: CASSMTGLAKNIQYF

J: TRBJ2-1
V: TRBV14
CDR3: CASSQLGLAAYNEQFF

J: TRBJ1-1
V: TRBV19
CDR3: CASSRRNTEAFF

J: TRBJ2-5
V: TRBV5-1
CDR3: CASSFGLGQYF

J: TRBJ2-3
V: TRBV7-3
CDR3: CASSFGRARGDTQYF

J: TRBJ2-6
V: TRBV19
CDR3: CASCKGSGANVLTF

J: TRBJ2-2
V: TRBV11-2
CDR3: CASSPGGRHHNPGELFF

J: TRBJ2-5
V: TRBV3-1
CDR3: CASSQGGGETQYF

J: TRBJ2-2
V: TRBV7-2
CDR3: CASSFQPGRMNTGELFF

J: TRBJ2-3
V: TRBV29-1
CDR3: CSVVDLAPDTQYF

J: TRBJ2-1
V: TRBV29-1
CDR3: CSAETASYNEQFF

J: TRBJ2-3
V: TRBV20-1
CDR3: CSAFPGASTDTQYF

J: TRBJ2-4
V: TRBV6-1
CDR3: CASTPLGLGKNIQYF

J: TRBJ2-1
V: TRBV7-2
CDR3: CASKGGQGANEQFF

J: TRBJ2-7
V: TRBV20-1
CDR3: CSATRTEEQYF

J: TRBJ1-1
V: TRBV6-1
CDR3: CASSPSWALMNTEAFF

J: TRBJ1-1
V: TRBV25-1
CDR3: CASSRTGRTEAFF

J: TRBJ1-2
V: TRBV27
CDR3: CASSPGTTHTYGYTF

J: TRBJ1-1
V: TRBV2
CDR3: CASKSRSGLNTEAFF

J: TRBJ2-3
V: TRBV20-1
CDR3: CSWASDGGGRLDTQYF

J: TRBJ2-1
V: TRBV4-3
CDR3: CASSQAGYEGKQFF

J: TRBJ2-7
V: TRBV6-5
CDR3: CASSYQLAGAYEQYF

J: TRBJ2-3
V: TRBV7-2
CDR3: CASSARDSPRDTQYF

J: TRBJ2-3
V: TRBV4-3
CDR3: CASSQGPAGRTTDTQYF

J: TRBJ2-3
V: TRBV29-1
CDR3: CSVEATSTDTQYF

J: TRBJ2-3
V: TRBV5-1
CDR3: CASSLNLATTDTQYF